One T cell receptor (beta chain) is described in this entry. The authors' processing: Reference gene primers were amplified, and this amplification served to estimate nucleated cell counts. Sequencing used immunoSEQ multiplex PCR; TCRdb keeps in-frame clones, though not all of them. The V and J calls and clone size were taken over from that table, and D and trimming were inferred from the DNA. The sample yields 65,000 to 90,000 clones, around 88% seen once. The V and J ends lost 1 base and 0 bases respectively, with 10 bases between them. The germline V gene has CDR1 SGHVS and CDR2 FNYEAQ. The CDR3 contains 15 residues. The entry originates in a study of blood T cell repertoires in COVID-19. Turning to the study itself: COVID-19 samples collected from the United States, Italy and Spain covered acute and convalescent phases. Sources were T cells, B-cell-depleted T cells, or PBMCs; the material itself was cDNA or gDNA.

The genes are TRBV7-6 and TRBJ2-7; maybe TRBD2 (5 bases). The source is a man aged 25 to 40 with acute or convalescent COVID-19. The specimen sequenced was peripheral blood. As DNA, the CDR3 is TGTGCCAGCAGCTTAGGGACTGGTTTCTCCTACGAGCAGTACTTC. Translated, it gives CASSLGTGFSYEQYF. The variable domain in full, completed from reference TRBV7-6 and TRBJ2-7, reads GAGVSQSPRYKVTKRGQDVALRCDPISGHVSLYWYRQALGQGPEFLTYFNYEAQQDKSGLPNDRFSAERPEGSISTLTIQRTEQRDSAMYRCASSLGTGFSYEQYFGPGTRLTVT.